The rows below give T cell receptor beta chains drawn from one sample of a study of neurological immune-mediated disorders. TCRdb reprocessed the 5' RACE reads with MiXCR, giving one entry per CDR3 protein. The sample has tens of thousands of distinct CDR3 sequences, 3% to 4% seen once; the top ten hold more than 3%. The sequencing sample was made of PBMCs. Receptor source: a man aged 40-49 years with multiple sclerosis. The CDR3 runs from the conserved cysteine through the conserved F or W. D genes are given only for firm matches. A clone size is listed for some rows: how often the clone was seen (once, few, many), or a class if it is expanded.

>TRBD1|many|TRBJ2-7|TRBV20-1
TGCAGTGCACGGGACAGGTCTCCCTACGAGCAGTACTTC
CSARDRSPYEQYF
>-|many|TRBJ2-7|TRBV6-2/TRBV6-3
TGTGCCAGCAGGGAGGGCGAGCAGTACTTC
CASREGEQYF
>-|many|TRBJ2-7|TRBV12-3/TRBV12-4
TGTGCCAGCGGGAGTCTCCACGAGCAGTACTTC
CASGSLHEQYF
>-|many|TRBJ1-3|TRBV27
TGTGCCAGCAGACCAGACAGCTTCTCCTCTGGAAACACCATATATTTT
CASRPDSFSSGNTIYF
>TRBD2|-|TRBJ2-2|TRBV7-6
TGTGCCAGCAGCTTAACGGGAGGCCCAACCGGGGAGCTGTTTTTT
CASSLTGGPTGELFF
>-|many|TRBJ2-1|TRBV7-2
TGTGCCAGCAGCTACCGCCTCTACAATGAGCAGTTCTTC
CASSYRLYNEQFF
>TRBD1|many|TRBJ1-4|TRBV12-3/TRBV12-4
TGTGCCAGCAGCGTACAGGGGACTAATGAAAAACTGTTTTTT
CASSVQGTNEKLFF
>-|many|TRBJ2-3|TRBV9
TGTGCCAGCAGCGCCGGCACAGATACGCAGTATTTT
CASSAGTDTQYF
>TRBD1|many|TRBJ2-2|TRBV14
TGTGCCAGCAGCCCGCTTACAGGGGGAAACACCGGGGAGCTGTTTTTT
CASSPLTGGNTGELFF
>-|many|TRBJ2-5|TRBV28
TGTGCCAGCAGCACAGGGTTAGAGACCCAGTACTTC
CASSTGLETQYF
>-|-|TRBJ1-1|TRBV27
TGTGCCAGCAGGGACCTCTTGAACACTGAAGCTTTCTTT
CASRDLLNTEAFF
>-|many|TRBJ1-2|TRBV5-1
TGCGCCAGCACCCCTTCCTCACCCTCCAGAGGCTACACCTTC
CASTPSSPSRGYTF
>-|many|TRBJ1-1|TRBV18
TGTGCCAGCTCAGAACAGGCGAACACTGAAGCTTTCTTT
CASSEQANTEAFF
>TRBD2|many|TRBJ2-1|TRBV20-1
TGCAGTGCTAGACTAGCGGGGGCGGCCTTGGGAGGGCAGTTCTTC
CSARLAGAALGGQFF
>-|many|TRBJ2-6|TRBV6-5
TGTGCCAGCAGTTTCCACTCTGGGGCCAACGTCCTGACTTTC
CASSFHSGANVLTF
>-|many|TRBJ1-1|TRBV14
TGTGCCAGCAGCCAAGAGGTTACGGATACTGAAGCTTTCTTT
CASSQEVTDTEAFF
>TRBD2|medium-sized|TRBJ2-1|TRBV20-1
TGCAGTGCTAGAGATCAAAGAAGGACTAGCGGTACTAAATCGGAGTTCTTC
CSARDQRRTSGTKSEFF
>-|many|TRBJ2-7|TRBV20-1
TGCAGTGCGAGAACCGCCAGGTCGGGGAATGGCTACGAGCAGTACTTC
CSARTARSGNGYEQYF
>-|many|TRBJ1-1|TRBV11-2
TGTGCCAGCAGCCCCGGGAGGGGTAGCAGGGAAGGTCAGAGCACTGAAGCTTTCTTT
CASSPGRGSREGQSTEAFF
>TRBD1|many|TRBJ2-1|TRBV20-1
TGCAGTGCTAGAGGGGGACAGGCCTGGGTCTACAATGAGCAGTTCTTC
CSARGGQAWVYNEQFF
>-|many|TRBJ1-5|TRBV29-1
TGCAGCGTTGCCCAGGACAGCAATCAGCCCCAGCATTTT
CSVAQDSNQPQHF
>-|many|TRBJ1-5|TRBV28
TGTGCCAGCAGCTTTCGTGGGGGCTGGAGGAGTCAGCCCCAGCATTTT
CASSFRGGWRSQPQHF
>-|many|TRBJ2-1|TRBV11-1
TGTGCCAGCAGCTTAGCAGCCTACACTCTTTTCTACAATGAGCAGTTCTTC
CASSLAAYTLFYNEQFF
>TRBD1|many|TRBJ1-5|TRBV12-3/TRBV12-4
TGTGCCAGCAGTTTATTTGGAGGGGGCAGGGATCAGCCCCAGCATTTT
CASSLFGGGRDQPQHF